What follows are 27 T cell receptor beta chains derived from one specimen sequenced in a study of radiotherapy plus CTLA-4 blockade in lung cancer. Method: immunoSEQ multiplex PCR; TCRdb's copy keeps in-frame clones and lacks some. The repertoire has over 60,000 clones, around nine tenths of them found once; the top ten carry over 35%. This material consisted of peripheral blood, taken from a patient treated with radiotherapy plus ipilimumab. Source of these receptors: a human donor with non-small cell lung cancer that progressed on radiotherapy plus ipilimumab.

The chain uses TRBV10-1 and TRBJ2-2, with 9 bases identical to TRBD1. After removal of 6 bases from V and 6 bases from J, the junction contained 5 bases not matched to a gene. From germline, CDR1 is WNHNN and CDR2 SYGVQD (reference sequence). The CDR3 contains 14 residues. Here the CDR3 DNA reads TGCGCCAGCAGAGCCGGGACAGGGTCCGGGGAGCTGTTTTTT. It is translated as CASRAGTGSGELFF.

This chain links TRBV18 with TRBJ1-1; D is uncertain. Per the germline V gene, CDR1 is KGHSH and CDR2 is LQKENI. There are 15 residues in the CDR3. The V end was cut by 2 bases, the J end by 2 bases, with 12 bases between. This CDR3 is CASSPIGRGNTEAFF. The CDR3 DNA reads TGTGCCAGCTCACCAATAGGACGCGGCAACACTGAAGCTTTCTTT.

V and J are TRBV5-1 and TRBJ2-1; D ambiguous. The CDR3 spans 13 residues. Trimming shortened V by 0 bases and J by 6 bases, and 7 bases separated the two germline ends. Germline loops: CDR1 SGHRS, CDR2 YFSETQ. Written as DNA, the CDR3 is TGCGCCAGCAGCTTGGCTGCAGGCAATGAGCAGTTCTTC. Its protein is CASSLAAGNEQFF. Full variable domain (missing parts from reference TRBV5-1 and TRBJ2-1): KAGVTQTPRYLIKTRGQQVTLSCSPISGHRSVSWYQQTPGQGLQFLFEYFSETQRNKGNFPGRFSGRQFSNSRSEMNVSTLELGDSALYLCASSLAAGNEQFFGPGTRLTVL.

The chain combines TRBV27 with TRBJ2-5; D is perhaps TRBD1 or TRBD2 (5 bases each). CDR3 size: 13 residues. Germline CDR1 reads MNHEY; CDR2 reads SMNVEV (reference sequence). Deletions cut 6 bases from V and 5 bases from J, with 13 bases between. The CDR3 sequence: CASRPRGWETQYF. The CDR3 DNA reads as TGTGCCAGCAGACCGAGGGGTTGGGAGACCCAGTACTTC.

The genes are TRBV27 and TRBJ2-4, with 14 bases matching TRBD2. The CDR3 extends over 18 amino acids. The V and J ends lost 4 bases and 6 bases, in that order; junction bases with no gene match: 11. The germline V gene has CDR1 MNHEY and CDR2 SMNVEV (reference sequence). CDR3 coding DNA: TGTGCCAGCAGTTCCCGTACCCCGGGACTAGCGGGAGTAAACATTCAGTACTTC. Amino acid sequence: CASSSRTPGLAGVNIQYF.

The chain is built from TRBV19 and TRBJ1-4, with no clear D. V was cut by 7 bases and J by 0 bases, with 12 bases left in between. Germline CDR1 LNHDA, CDR2 SQIVND (reference sequence). This CDR3 contains 15 residues. The CDR3 nucleotides read TGTGCCAGTAAAGACGATGGGACAACTAATGAAAAACTGTTTTTT. As protein: CASKDDGTTNEKLFF.

In DNA form, the CDR3 reads TGTGCCAGCAGTTTATCCCTCAGGGGAATGGACTCGGGGGAGCAGTACTTC. Translating gives CASSLSLRGMDSGEQYF. The rearrangement links TRBV28 to TRBJ2-7; perhaps TRBD1 as D (6 bases). V was pared by 1 base and J by 7 bases, with 23 bases between. The CDR3 is made up of 17 amino acids. The germline CDR1 and CDR2 sequences are MDHEN and SYDVKM.

The V and J genes are TRBV18 and TRBJ2-3; 7 bases are shared with TRBD2. The CDR3 has 15 residues. Per the germline V gene, CDR1 is KGHSH and CDR2 is LQKENI. J was trimmed by 2 bases and V by 4 bases; bases with no gene match: 6. CDR3 DNA sequence: TGTGCCAGCTCACTGACGGGACTACTCACAGATACGCAGTATTTT. This translates into CASSLTGLLTDTQYF.

The chain combines TRBV4-1 with TRBJ1-5; tentatively, D is TRBD1 (5 bases). Germline lookup yields CDR1 MGHRA and CDR2 YSYEKL. Trimming cost V 1 base and J 3 bases, with 10 bases left between them. The CDR3 is made up of 15 amino acids. The CDR3 bases are TGCGCCAGCAGCCAAGGGGACCGATCCAATCAGCCCCAGCATTTT. This sequence encodes CASSQGDRSNQPQHF.

The rearrangement joins TRBV19 to TRBJ2-2; TRBD1 agrees at 10 bases. The CDR3 runs to 14 residues. With 6 bases clipped from V and 4 bases from J, the junction kept 2 bases outside the gene matches. Germline-derived CDR1 and CDR2 are LNHDA and SQIVND (reference sequence). For the CDR3, the DNA is TGTGCCAGTAGGGACAGGGGGTTCACCGGGGAGCTGTTTTTT. It codes for CASRDRGFTGELFF. Supplemented by reference TRBV19 and TRBJ2-2, the full variable domain reads DGGITQSPKYLFRKEGQNVTLSCEQNLNHDAMYWYRQDPGQGLRLIYYSQIVNDFQKGDIAEGYSVSREKKESFPLTVTSAQKNPTAFYLCASRDRGFTGELFFGEGSRLTVL.

The genes are TRBV4-1 and TRBJ2-3; D ambiguous. Germline V gene lookup returns CDR1 MGHRA and CDR2 YSYEKL. The V end lost 4 bases, the J end lost 8 bases, and 7 bases lay between the germline ends. This CDR3 comprises 11 residues. The CDR3 sequence is CASSPGLTQYF. CDR3 DNA: TGCGCCAGCAGCCCCGGCCTTACGCAGTATTTT.

The gene calls are TRBV7-3 and TRBJ2-6; tentatively, D is TRBD1 or TRBD2 (5 bases each). The CDR3 is made up of 15 amino acids. V shed 4 bases and J shed 4 bases, with 11 bases lying between them. Germline assignment: CDR1 SGHTA and CDR2 FQGTGA. CDR3 loop: CASSWDGAGANVLTF. The CDR3, as DNA: TGTGCCAGCAGCTGGGACGGGGCGGGGGCCAACGTCCTGACTTTC.

The chain carries TRBV29-1 and TRBJ2-7; D not certain. The V end was cut by 4 bases, the J end by 3 bases, with 19 bases between. Germline lookup yields CDR1 SQVTM and CDR2 ANQGSEA. The CDR3 covers 15 residues. The CDR3 region has the DNA TGCAGCGTTGGGTCTCGACGGCCGATAGGCTACGAGCAGTACTTC. Its protein product is CSVGSRRPIGYEQYF.

J is TRBJ2-2 and V is TRBV30; D is possibly TRBD1 (5 bases). V dropped 3 bases and J dropped 1 base, with 6 bases sitting between them. Germline CDR1 GTSNPN, CDR2 SVGIG (reference sequence). This CDR3 region has 13 residues. The chain's CDR3 is CAWRTVNTGELFF. The DNA of the CDR3 is TGTGCCTGGAGGACAGTGAACACCGGGGAGCTGTTTTTT.

The sample holds one count of this clone. The rearrangement links TRBV19 to TRBJ2-1; 8 bases are a match to TRBD2. J was trimmed by 3 bases and V by 1 base; bases with no gene match: 2. The CDR3 contains 15 residues. CDR1 LNHDA and CDR2 SQIVND come from the germline V gene (reference sequence). CDR3 coding DNA: TGTGCCAGTAGTATAGGGCTAGCGGGCTACAATGAGCAGTTCTTC. Protein product: CASSIGLAGYNEQFF.

V usage is TRBV5-1 and J usage is TRBJ2-3; no clear D. Between the trimmed V and J ends, which lost 0 bases and 5 bases, there was a span of 10 bases. This CDR3 contains 14 residues. Germline loops: CDR1 SGHRS, CDR2 YFSETQ. The CDR3 loop reads CASSLEGRRDTQYF. In DNA form, the CDR3 reads TGCGCCAGCAGCTTGGAGGGCCGGAGAGATACGCAGTATTTT.

The rearrangement uses TRBV5-1 and TRBJ1-1, with TRBD1 identical over 7 bases. This CDR3 is 15 amino acids long. V shed 4 bases and J 1 base; nucleotides not matched to a gene: 7. Germline assignment: CDR1 SGHRS and CDR2 YFSETQ. The CDR3 nucleotides read TGCGCCAGCAGCCCACTGGGACAGACGAACACTGAAGCTTTCTTT. Its protein product is CASSPLGQTNTEAFF.

The chain is built from TRBV5-1 and TRBJ1-2, with a tentative D call TRBD1 (5 bases). V was shortened by 2 bases and J by 8 bases, with 22 bases between the two germline ends. The CDR3 totals 16 residues. CDR1 SGHRS and CDR2 YFSETQ come from the germline V gene. The CDR3 DNA is TGCGCCAGCAGCTTCGCGGAGGGGAGTGGGCAAAGAGGCTACACCTTC. Amino acids: CASSFAEGSGQRGYTF.

The chain is built from TRBV23-1 and TRBJ1-5, with TRBD1 matching 12 bases. TRBV23-1 has ORF status, its function being uncertain. Trimming removed 3 bases from V and 0 bases from J; junction bases left unmatched: 9. This CDR3 has 19 residues. The CDR3 region is CASSHRDRGQGYSNQPQHF. The CDR3 bases are TGCGCCAGCAGTCACCGGGACAGGGGGCAGGGGTATAGCAATCAGCCCCAGCATTTT.

The chain employs TRBV5-1 and TRBJ1-2; possibly TRBD1 for D (5 bases). The CDR3 totals 14 residues. The germline V gene has CDR1 SGHRS and CDR2 YFSETQ. The germline V and J ends were trimmed by 0 bases and 3 bases, with 9 bases remaining between them. Here the CDR3 reads CASSLVLGDYGYTF. The CDR3 nucleotides are TGCGCCAGCAGCTTGGTTCTAGGGGACTATGGCTACACCTTC.

The chain recombines TRBV5-1 with TRBJ2-5, with D maybe TRBD2 (5 bases). CDR3 length: 14 residues. CDR1 and CDR2 (germline): SGHRS, YFSETQ. V was trimmed by 3 bases and J by 3 bases, leaving 12 bases between them. The CDR3 is CASSSGGDEETQYF. The CDR3 DNA follows: TGCGCCAGCAGCTCCGGAGGAGATGAAGAGACCCAGTACTTC.

This chain uses TRBV5-8 with TRBJ1-5, with TRBD1 matching over 12 bases. The CDR3 has 17 residues. The ends lost 0 bases at V and 6 bases at J; junction bases unmatched: 7. CDR1 and CDR2 from the germline V gene are SGHTS and YDEGEE. The CDR3 sequence is CASSLDFGTGGGQPQHF. CDR3 nucleotides: TGTGCCAGCAGCTTGGATTTTGGGACAGGGGGCGGTCAGCCCCAGCATTTT.

A single count supports this clone. V gene TRBV19 combines with J gene TRBJ2-1; D is unclear. V was trimmed by 0 bases and J by 6 bases, leaving 3 bases between them. The CDR3 contains 12 residues. Germline CDR1 is LNHDA and CDR2 is SQIVND (reference sequence). CDR3 sequence (DNA): TGTGCCAGTAGTATAGATATCAATGAGCAGTTCTTC. This encodes CASSIDINEQFF.

The chain employs TRBV12-5 and TRBJ1-1, with D perhaps TRBD1 (6 bases). This CDR3 is built from 13 residues. V lost 0 bases, J lost 8 bases, and 10 bases lay in between. CDR1 and CDR2 (germline): LGHNT, FRNRAP. The CDR3 protein is CASGLVPGHEAFF. DNA of the CDR3: TGTGCTAGTGGTTTGGTACCGGGACACGAAGCTTTCTTT.

The chain carries TRBV29-1 and TRBJ2-3; D unresolved. The germline V gene encodes CDR1 SQVTM and CDR2 ANQGSEA. The CDR3 loop spans 15 amino acids. The V gene lost 1 base and the J gene lost 0 bases, with 11 bases spanning the gap. The CDR3 here is CSVEVTIRSTDTQYF. CDR3 DNA: TGCAGCGTTGAAGTTACTATCCGAAGCACAGATACGCAGTATTTT.

The chain combines TRBV7-8 with TRBJ2-1, with D possibly matching TRBD1 (5 bases). Germline V CDR1 and CDR2: SGHVS, FQNEAQ. The CDR3 runs to 17 residues. Trimming removed 1 base from V and 7 bases from J, with 20 bases in between. The CDR3 loop is CASSLGSREGVRNEQFF. CDR3 coding DNA: TGTGCCAGCAGCTTAGGGTCCAGGGAAGGGGTACGGAATGAGCAGTTCTTC.

The chain is built from TRBV5-1 and TRBJ2-7, with 11 bases that match TRBD1. This CDR3 is 15 amino acids long. With V trimmed by 4 bases and J by 2 bases, 5 bases remained unmatched. CDR1 SGHRS and CDR2 YFSETQ come from the germline V gene. CDR3: CASSPGQGAAYEQYF. In nucleotides, the CDR3 is TGCGCCAGCAGCCCTGGACAGGGGGCCGCCTACGAGCAGTACTTC. Drawing the rest from reference TRBV5-1 and TRBJ2-7, the complete variable domain is KAGVTQTPRYLIKTRGQQVTLSCSPISGHRSVSWYQQTPGQGLQFLFEYFSETQRNKGNFPGRFSGRQFSNSRSEMNVSTLELGDSALYLCASSPGQGAAYEQYFGPGTRLTVT.